What follows are 8 T cell receptor beta chains derived from one specimen sequenced in a study of response to subunit inactivated influenza vaccine. TCRdb used MiXCR to reprocess the RT-PCR reads, holding one entry per CDR3 protein. The table records a few hundred thousand distinct CDR3 sequences, around a fifth of them present only once. The sample was PBMCs from blood, taken roughly 20 months after vaccination. These receptors were collected from a man in his fifties or sixties who received an inactivated influenza vaccine.

This clonotype was recorded a few times. The V call is TRBV2, the J call TRBJ1-4; 7 positions agree with TRBD1. There are 15 residues in the CDR3. V gave up 4 bases and J gave up 2 bases; unmatched junction bases: 4. In germline, CDR1 is SNHLY, CDR2 FYNNEI. The CDR3 is CASSVAGQTNEKLFF. CDR3 DNA: TGTGCCAGCAGTGTCGCGGGACAGACTAATGAAAAACTGTTTTTT. The whole variable domain, filled in from reference TRBV2 and TRBJ1-4, reads EPEVTQTPSHQVTQMGQEVILRCVPISNHLYFYWYRQILGQKVEFLVSFYNNEISEKSEIFDDQFSVERPDGSNFTLKIRSTKLEDSAMYFCASSVAGQTNEKLFFGSGTQLSVL.

The chain uses TRBV3-1 and TRBJ2-3; D unclear. Trimming pared 4 bases from V and 0 bases from J, leaving 8 bases between. CDR3 length equals 14 residues. Per the germline V gene, CDR1 is LGHDT and CDR2 is YNNKEL (reference sequence). The CDR3 DNA follows: TGTGCCAGCAGCCTTTTACAGAGCACAGATACGCAGTATTTT. Protein: CASSLLQSTDTQYF.

Many counts were recorded for this clonotype. CDR3 residues: CASSWGTGPGGTEAFF. DNA for the CDR3: TGCGCCAGCAGCTGGGGAACAGGGCCTGGGGGAACTGAAGCTTTCTTT. V and J are TRBV5-1 and TRBJ1-1; a possible D gene is TRBD1 (6 bases). Germline CDR1 reads SGHRS; CDR2 reads YFSETQ. V was shortened by 3 bases and J by 5 bases, with 20 bases between the two germline ends. The CDR3 is made up of 16 amino acids.

In this sample, this clonotype turned up a few times. The gene calls are TRBV6-5 and TRBJ2-5, with D possibly being TRBD2 (6 bases). V shed 1 base and J shed 5 bases, with 14 bases lying between them. The CDR3 has 15 residues. Germline CDR1 MNHEY, CDR2 SVGAGI. In DNA form, the CDR3 reads TGTGCCAGCAGTTACTTGGGGACTCTCGGGGAGACCCAGTACTTC. Translating it yields CASSYLGTLGETQYF.

The V and J genes are TRBV20-1 and TRBJ2-3; 8 bases are shared with TRBD2. Unmatched junction bases numbered 13, after V lost 5 bases and J lost 3 bases. The CDR3 sequence is 16 residues long. Germline V gives CDR1 DFQATT, CDR2 SNEGSKA (reference sequence). DNA of the CDR3: TGCAGTGCTCAGGAAAGCGGGAGTGGGGGTACAGATACGCAGTATTTT. Translating it yields CSAQESGSGGTDTQYF.

V gene TRBV5-4 combines with J gene TRBJ2-1; 11 bases fit TRBD2. The CDR3 covers 19 residues. V lost 0 bases to trimming and J lost 5 bases; unmatched junction nucleotides: 13. The germline CDR1 and CDR2 sequences are SGHNT and YYREEE (reference sequence). The CDR3 loop reads CASSLAGLAAMGWNNEQFF. Written as DNA, the CDR3 is TGTGCCAGCAGCTTGGCGGGACTAGCGGCTATGGGATGGAACAATGAGCAGTTCTTC.

This sequence joins TRBV12-3 or TRBV12-4 and TRBJ2-1, with 8 bases identical to TRBD1. The CDR3 length is 13 residues. V shed 4 bases and J 6 bases; nucleotides not matched to a gene: 2. The CDR3 DNA follows: TGTGCCAGCAGTTATACAGGGGGCAATGAGCAGTTCTTC. Translating gives CASSYTGGNEQFF.

Only a few counts were recorded for this clonotype. This chain connects TRBV3-1 to TRBJ1-5; D uncertain. Trimming stripped 4 bases from V and 0 bases from J, with 13 bases between. CDR1 and CDR2 from the germline V gene are LGHDT and YNNKEL (reference sequence). This CDR3 is 16 amino acids long. The CDR3 DNA is TGTGCCAGCAGCCCAGCGGCGGGTTATAGCAATCAGCCCCAGCATTTT. Its translation is CASSPAAGYSNQPQHF.